What follows are 2 T cell receptor beta chains derived from one specimen sequenced in a study of T cell changes during pregnancy in multiple sclerosis. TCRdb keeps only in-frame clones here, not all; method: immunoSEQ multiplex PCR. The data show roughly 110,000 clones, 85% to 95% seen once. Sequencing used peripheral blood, obtained in the third trimester of pregnancy. Every receptor here comes from a female donor in good health, enrolled as a control in a pregnancy study.

The V gene is TRBV19, the J gene TRBJ1-2; D is perhaps TRBD1 (5 bases). This CDR3 spans 15 amino acids. V lost 2 bases to trimming and J lost 1 base, with 11 bases between them. Germline CDR1 reads LNHDA; CDR2 reads SQIVND (reference sequence). CDR3 nucleotides: TGTGCCAGTAGTATAATGTCGGGGGATAACTATGGCTACACCTTC. Its protein is CASSIMSGDNYGYTF.

V and J are TRBV10-3 and TRBJ1-5; TRBD1 might be the D (5 bases). The germline CDR1 and CDR2 sequences are ENHRY and SYGVKD. The germline V and J ends were trimmed by 8 bases and 5 bases, with 16 bases remaining between them. The CDR3 has 14 residues. In nucleotides, the CDR3 is TGTGCCATCTCGGACACACGGGTGGATCAGCCCCAGCATTTT. Translating it yields CAISDTRVDQPQHF.